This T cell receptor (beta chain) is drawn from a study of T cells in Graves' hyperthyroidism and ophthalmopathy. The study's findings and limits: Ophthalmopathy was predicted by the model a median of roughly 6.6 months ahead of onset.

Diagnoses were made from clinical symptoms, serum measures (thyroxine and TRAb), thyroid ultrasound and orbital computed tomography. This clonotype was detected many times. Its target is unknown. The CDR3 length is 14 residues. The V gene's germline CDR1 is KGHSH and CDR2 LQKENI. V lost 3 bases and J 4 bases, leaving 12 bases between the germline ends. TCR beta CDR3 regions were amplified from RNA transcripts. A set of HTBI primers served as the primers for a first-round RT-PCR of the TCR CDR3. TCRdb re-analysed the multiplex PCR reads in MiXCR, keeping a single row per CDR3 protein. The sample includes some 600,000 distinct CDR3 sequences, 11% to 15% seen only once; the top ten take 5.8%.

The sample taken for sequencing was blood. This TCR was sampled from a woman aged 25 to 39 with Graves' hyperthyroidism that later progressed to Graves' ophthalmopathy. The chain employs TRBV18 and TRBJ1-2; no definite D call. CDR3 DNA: TGTGCCAGCTCACCGAGTAAGGGTGGCTATGGCTACACCTTC. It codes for CASSPSKGGYGYTF.